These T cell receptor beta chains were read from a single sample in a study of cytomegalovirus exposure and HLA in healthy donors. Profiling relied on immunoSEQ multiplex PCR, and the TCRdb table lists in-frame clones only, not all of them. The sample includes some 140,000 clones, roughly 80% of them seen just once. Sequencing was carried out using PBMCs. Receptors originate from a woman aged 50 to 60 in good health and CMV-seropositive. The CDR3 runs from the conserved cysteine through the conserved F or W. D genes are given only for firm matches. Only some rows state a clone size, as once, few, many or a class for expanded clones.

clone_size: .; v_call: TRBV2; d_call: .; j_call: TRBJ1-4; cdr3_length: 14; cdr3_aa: CASRGADGNEKLFF; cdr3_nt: TGTGCCAGCAGGGGGGCCGATGGTAATGAAAAACTGTTTTTT
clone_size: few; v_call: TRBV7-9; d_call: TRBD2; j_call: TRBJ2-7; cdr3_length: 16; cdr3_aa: CASSPAQRGAMYEQYF; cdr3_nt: TGTGCCAGCAGCCCCGCCCAGCGGGGGGCAATGTACGAGCAGTACTTC
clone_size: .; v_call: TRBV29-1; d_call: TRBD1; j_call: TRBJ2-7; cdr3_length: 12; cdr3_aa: CSVDLTGEEQYF; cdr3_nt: TGCAGCGTTGATCTGACAGGGGAAGAGCAGTACTTC
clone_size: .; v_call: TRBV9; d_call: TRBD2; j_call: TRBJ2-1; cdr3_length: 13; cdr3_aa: CASAGGSYNEQFF; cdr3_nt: TGTGCCAGCGCGGGGGGGTCCTACAATGAGCAGTTCTTC
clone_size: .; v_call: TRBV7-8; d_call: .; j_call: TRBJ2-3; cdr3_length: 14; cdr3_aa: CASNPRVLTDTQYF; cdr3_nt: TGTGCCAGCAACCCTCGGGTCCTCACGGATACGCAGTATTTT
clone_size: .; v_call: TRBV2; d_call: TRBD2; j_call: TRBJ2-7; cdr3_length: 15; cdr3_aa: CASSELKRGFYEQYF; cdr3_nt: TGTGCCAGCAGTGAACTCAAGCGGGGGTTCTACGAGCAGTACTTC
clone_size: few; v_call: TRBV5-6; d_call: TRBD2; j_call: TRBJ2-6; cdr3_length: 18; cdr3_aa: CASSLVRGGPSGANVLTF; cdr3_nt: TGTGCCAGCAGCTTGGTACGGGGGGGACCCTCTGGGGCCAACGTCCTGACTTTC
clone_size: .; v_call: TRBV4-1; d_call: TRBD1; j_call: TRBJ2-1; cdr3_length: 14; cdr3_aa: CASSVRTGEGEQFF; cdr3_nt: TGCGCCAGCAGCGTTAGGACAGGGGAAGGTGAGCAGTTCTTC
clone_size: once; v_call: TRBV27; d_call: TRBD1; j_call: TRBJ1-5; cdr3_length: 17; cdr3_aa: CASSPTRDRGLRQPQHF; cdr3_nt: TGTGCCAGCAGCCCCACGAGGGATAGGGGGCTAAGGCAGCCCCAGCATTTT
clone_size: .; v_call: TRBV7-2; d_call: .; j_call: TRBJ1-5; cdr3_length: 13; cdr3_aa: CASSRDRGQPQHF; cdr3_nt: TGTGCCAGCAGCCGCGATCGAGGACAGCCCCAGCATTTT
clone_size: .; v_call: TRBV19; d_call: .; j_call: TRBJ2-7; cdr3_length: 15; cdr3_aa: CASSPYRISGDEQYF; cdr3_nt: TGTGCCAGTAGTCCCTACAGGATTAGCGGCGACGAGCAGTACTTC
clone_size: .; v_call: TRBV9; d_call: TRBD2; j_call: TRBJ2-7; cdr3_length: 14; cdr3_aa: CASSVAGGDYEQYF; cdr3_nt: TGTGCCAGCAGCGTAGCGGGGGGGGACTACGAGCAGTACTTC
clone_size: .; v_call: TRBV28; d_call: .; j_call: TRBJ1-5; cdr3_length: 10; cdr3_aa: CASSVQPQHF; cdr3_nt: TGTGCCAGCAGCGTTCAGCCCCAGCATTTT
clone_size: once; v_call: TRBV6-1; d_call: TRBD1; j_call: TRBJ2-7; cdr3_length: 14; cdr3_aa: CASCLQGAPYEQYF; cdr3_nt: TGTGCCAGCTGTTTGCAGGGGGCTCCCTACGAGCAGTACTTC
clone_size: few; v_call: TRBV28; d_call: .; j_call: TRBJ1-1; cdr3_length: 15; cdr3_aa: CASSFMTDELAEAFF; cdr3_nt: TGTGCCAGCAGTTTTATGACTGACGAACTCGCTGAAGCTTTCTTT
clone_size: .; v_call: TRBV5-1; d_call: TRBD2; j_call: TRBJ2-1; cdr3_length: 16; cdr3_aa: CASSLDGLAGGNEQFF; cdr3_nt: TGCGCCAGCAGCTTGGATGGCCTAGCGGGGGGAAATGAGCAGTTCTTC
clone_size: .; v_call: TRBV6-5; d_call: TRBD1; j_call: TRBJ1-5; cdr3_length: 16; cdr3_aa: CASSSTGPQGNQPQHF; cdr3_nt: TGTGCCAGCAGTTCGACAGGGCCCCAAGGCAATCAGCCCCAGCATTTT
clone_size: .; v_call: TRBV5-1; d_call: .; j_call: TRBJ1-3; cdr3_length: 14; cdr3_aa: CASSVGASGNTIYF; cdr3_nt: TGCGCCAGCAGTGTGGGGGCATCTGGAAACACCATATATTTT
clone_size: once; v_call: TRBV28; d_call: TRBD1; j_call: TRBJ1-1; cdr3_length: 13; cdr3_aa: CASIPGGRTEAFF; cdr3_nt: TGTGCCAGCATTCCAGGGGGGAGGACTGAAGCTTTCTTT
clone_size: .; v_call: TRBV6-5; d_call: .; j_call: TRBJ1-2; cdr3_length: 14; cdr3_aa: CASSYSGSLYGYTF; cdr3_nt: TGTGCCAGCAGTTACTCGGGCAGCCTCTATGGCTACACCTTC
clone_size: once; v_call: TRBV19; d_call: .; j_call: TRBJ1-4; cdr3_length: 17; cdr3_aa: CASSIEADRSGNEKLFF; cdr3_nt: TGTGCCAGTAGTATAGAGGCGGACAGATCGGGGAATGAAAAACTGTTTTTT
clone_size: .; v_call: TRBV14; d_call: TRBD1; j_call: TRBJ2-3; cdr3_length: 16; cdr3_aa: CASSRIGQGQGDTQYF; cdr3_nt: TGTGCCAGCAGCCGAATAGGACAGGGGCAGGGAGATACGCAGTATTTT
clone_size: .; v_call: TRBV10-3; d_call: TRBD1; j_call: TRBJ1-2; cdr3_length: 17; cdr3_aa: CAISAGTGGFGEYGYTF; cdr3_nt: TGTGCCATCAGTGCAGGGACAGGGGGATTTGGAGAGTATGGCTACACCTTC
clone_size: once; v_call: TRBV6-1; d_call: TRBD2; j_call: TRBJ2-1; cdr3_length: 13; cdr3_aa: CASSQRGGLWQFF; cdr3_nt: TGTGCCAGCTCCCAGCGGGGGGGCCTTTGGCAGTTCTTC
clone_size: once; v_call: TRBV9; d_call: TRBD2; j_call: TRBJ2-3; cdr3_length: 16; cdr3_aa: CASSLQSLAGTDTQYF; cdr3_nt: TGTGCCAGCAGCCTCCAGTCCCTAGCGGGCACAGATACGCAGTATTTT
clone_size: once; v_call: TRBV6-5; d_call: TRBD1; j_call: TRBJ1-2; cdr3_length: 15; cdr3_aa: CASSWGQGRTHGYTF; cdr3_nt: TGTGCCAGCAGTTGGGGACAGGGAAGAACTCATGGCTACACCTTC
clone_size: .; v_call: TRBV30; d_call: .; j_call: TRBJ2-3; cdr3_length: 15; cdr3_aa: CAWSAPQGPTDTQYF; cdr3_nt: TGTGCCTGGAGTGCCCCCCAGGGCCCCACAGATACGCAGTATTTT
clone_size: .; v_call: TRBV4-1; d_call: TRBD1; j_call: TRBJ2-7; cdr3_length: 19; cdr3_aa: CASSPSMSQRGQETYEQYF; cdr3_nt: TGCGCCAGCAGCCCCTCTATGTCCCAAAGGGGACAGGAGACCTACGAGCAGTACTTC
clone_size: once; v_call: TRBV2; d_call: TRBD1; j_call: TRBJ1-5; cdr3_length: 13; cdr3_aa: CASRDSRNQPQHF; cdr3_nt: TGTGCCAGCCGGGACAGTCGCAATCAGCCCCAGCATTTT
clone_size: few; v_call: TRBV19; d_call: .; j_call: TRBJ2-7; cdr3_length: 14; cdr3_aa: CASSHAVKTYEQYF; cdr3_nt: TGTGCCAGTAGTCATGCGGTTAAAACCTACGAGCAGTACTTC
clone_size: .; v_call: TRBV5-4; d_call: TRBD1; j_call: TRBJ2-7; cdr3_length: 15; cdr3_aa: CASSQTGVSSYEQYF; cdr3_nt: TGTGCCAGCAGCCAGACAGGGGTGAGCTCCTACGAGCAGTACTTC
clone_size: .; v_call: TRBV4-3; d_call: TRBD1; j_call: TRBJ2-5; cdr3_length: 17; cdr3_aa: CASSQEVADRGPETQYF; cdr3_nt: TGCGCCAGCAGCCAAGAGGTTGCGGACAGGGGGCCGGAGACCCAGTACTTC
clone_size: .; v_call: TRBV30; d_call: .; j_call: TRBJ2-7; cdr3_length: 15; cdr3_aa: CACQLQGLSSYEQYF; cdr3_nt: TGTGCCTGCCAGCTACAGGGTTTAAGCTCCTACGAGCAGTACTTC
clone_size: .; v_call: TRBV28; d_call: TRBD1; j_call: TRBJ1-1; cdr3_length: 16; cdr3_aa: CASSLQGQRQNTEAFF; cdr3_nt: TGTGCCAGCAGTTTACAGGGACAGCGGCAGAACACTGAAGCTTTCTTT
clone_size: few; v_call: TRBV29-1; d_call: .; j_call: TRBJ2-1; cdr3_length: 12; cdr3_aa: CSVAGSGNEQFF; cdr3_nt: TGCAGCGTTGCGGGGTCCGGCAATGAGCAGTTCTTC
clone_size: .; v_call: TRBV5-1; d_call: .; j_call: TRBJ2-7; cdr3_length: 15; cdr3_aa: CASSPPDTNTYEQYF; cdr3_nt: TGCGCCAGCAGCCCACCAGACACCAACACCTACGAGCAGTACTTC
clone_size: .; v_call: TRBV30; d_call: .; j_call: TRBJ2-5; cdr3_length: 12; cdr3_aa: CAWSPIQETQYF; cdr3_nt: TGTGCCTGGAGTCCCATCCAAGAGACCCAGTACTTC
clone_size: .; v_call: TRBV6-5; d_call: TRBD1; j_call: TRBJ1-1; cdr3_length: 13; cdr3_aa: CASRRGQDLKAFF; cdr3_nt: TGTGCCAGCAGACGCGGACAGGACTTGAAAGCTTTCTTT
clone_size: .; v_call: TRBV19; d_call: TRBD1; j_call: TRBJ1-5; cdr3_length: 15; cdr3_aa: CASRTGQGSNQPQHF; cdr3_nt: TGTGCCAGTAGGACCGGACAGGGAAGCAATCAGCCCCAGCATTTT
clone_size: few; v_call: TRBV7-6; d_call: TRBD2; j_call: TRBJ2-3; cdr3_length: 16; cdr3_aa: CASSSAPGLVPDTQYF; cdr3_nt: TGTGCCAGCAGCTCTGCCCCAGGACTAGTCCCAGATACGCAGTATTTT
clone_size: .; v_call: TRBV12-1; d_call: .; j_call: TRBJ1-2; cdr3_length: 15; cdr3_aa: CASSRGQTKVYGYTF; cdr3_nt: TGTGCCAGCAGCCGGGGACAGACTAAGGTCTATGGCTACACCTTC
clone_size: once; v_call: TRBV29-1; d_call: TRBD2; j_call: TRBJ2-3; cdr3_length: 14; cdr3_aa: CSVEFSGATDTQYF; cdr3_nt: TGCAGCGTTGAATTTAGCGGGGCCACAGATACGCAGTATTTT
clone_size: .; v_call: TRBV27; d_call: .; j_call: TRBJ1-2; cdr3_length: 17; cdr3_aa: CASSFFRTARTNGGYTF; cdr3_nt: TGTGCCAGCAGTTTCTTTCGGACAGCCCGTACCAATGGGGGCTACACCTTC
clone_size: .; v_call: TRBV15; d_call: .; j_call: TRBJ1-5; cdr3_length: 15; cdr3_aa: CATSRDEGLPQPQHF; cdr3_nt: TGTGCCACCAGCAGAGATGAGGGCCTCCCACAGCCCCAGCATTTT
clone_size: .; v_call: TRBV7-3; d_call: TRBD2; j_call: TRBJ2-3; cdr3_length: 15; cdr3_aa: CASSLLGLATDTQYF; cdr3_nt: TGTGCCAGCAGCTTATTGGGACTAGCAACAGATACGCAGTATTTT
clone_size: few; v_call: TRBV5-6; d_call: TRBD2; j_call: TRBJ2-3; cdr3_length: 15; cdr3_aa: CASSLGGGSTDTQYF; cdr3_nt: TGTGCCAGCAGCTTGGGCGGGGGAAGCACAGATACGCAGTATTTT
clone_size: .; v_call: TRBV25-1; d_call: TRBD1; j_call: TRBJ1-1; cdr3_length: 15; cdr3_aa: CASSEPNRGDTEAFF; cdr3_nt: TGTGCCAGCAGTGAGCCGAACAGGGGGGATACTGAAGCTTTCTTT
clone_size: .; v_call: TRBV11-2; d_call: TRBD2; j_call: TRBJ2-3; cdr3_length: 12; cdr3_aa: CASSAGGGVQYF; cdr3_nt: TGTGCCAGCAGCGCCGGCGGGGGGGTGCAGTATTTT
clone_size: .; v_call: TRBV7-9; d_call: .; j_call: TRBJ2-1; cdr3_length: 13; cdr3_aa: CASSFLGLHEQFF; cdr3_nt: TGTGCCAGCAGCTTCCTCGGACTACATGAGCAGTTCTTC